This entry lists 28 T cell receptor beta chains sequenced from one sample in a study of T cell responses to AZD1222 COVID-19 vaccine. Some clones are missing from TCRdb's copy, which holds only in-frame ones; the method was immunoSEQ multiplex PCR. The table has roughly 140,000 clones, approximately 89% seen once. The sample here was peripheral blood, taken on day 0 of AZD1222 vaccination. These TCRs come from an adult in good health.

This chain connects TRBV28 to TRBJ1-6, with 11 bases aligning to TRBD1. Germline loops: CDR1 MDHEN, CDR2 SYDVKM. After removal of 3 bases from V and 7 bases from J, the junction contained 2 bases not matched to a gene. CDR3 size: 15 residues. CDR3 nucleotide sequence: TGTGCCAGCAGTTTCGGGACAGGGGGAAATTCACCCCTCCACTTT. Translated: CASSFGTGGNSPLHF.

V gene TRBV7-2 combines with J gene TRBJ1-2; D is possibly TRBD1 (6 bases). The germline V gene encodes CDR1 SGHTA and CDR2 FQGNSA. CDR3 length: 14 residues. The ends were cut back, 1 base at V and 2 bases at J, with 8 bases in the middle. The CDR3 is CASSLVDSNYGYTF. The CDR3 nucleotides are TGTGCCAGCAGCTTAGTGGACAGCAACTATGGCTACACCTTC.

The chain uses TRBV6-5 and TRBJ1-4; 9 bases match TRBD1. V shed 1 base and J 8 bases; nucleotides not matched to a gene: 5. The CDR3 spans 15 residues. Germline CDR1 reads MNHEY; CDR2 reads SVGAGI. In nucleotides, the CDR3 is TGTGCCAGCAGTTACTTCACAGGGGGCGAGGAAAAACTGTTTTTT. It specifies CASSYFTGGEEKLFF.

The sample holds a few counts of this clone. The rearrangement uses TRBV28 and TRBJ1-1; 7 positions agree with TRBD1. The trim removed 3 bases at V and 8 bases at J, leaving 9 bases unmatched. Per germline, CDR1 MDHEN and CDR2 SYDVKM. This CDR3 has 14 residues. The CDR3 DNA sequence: TGTGCCAGCAGTTTCCAGGCAGGGGGACTAGAAGCTTTCTTT. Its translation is CASSFQAGGLEAFF.

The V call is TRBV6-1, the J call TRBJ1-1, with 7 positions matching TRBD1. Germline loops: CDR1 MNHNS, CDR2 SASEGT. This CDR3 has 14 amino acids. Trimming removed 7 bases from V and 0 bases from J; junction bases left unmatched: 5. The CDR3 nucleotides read TGTGCCAGCACCTTACAGGGGATGAACACTGAAGCTTTCTTT. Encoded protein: CASTLQGMNTEAFF.

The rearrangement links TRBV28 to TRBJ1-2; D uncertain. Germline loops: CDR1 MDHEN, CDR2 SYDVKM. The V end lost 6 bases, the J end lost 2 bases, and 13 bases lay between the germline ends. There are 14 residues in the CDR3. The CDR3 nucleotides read TGTGCCAGCAGCCTTCAAGGGAGGAACTATGGCTACACCTTC. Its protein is CASSLQGRNYGYTF.

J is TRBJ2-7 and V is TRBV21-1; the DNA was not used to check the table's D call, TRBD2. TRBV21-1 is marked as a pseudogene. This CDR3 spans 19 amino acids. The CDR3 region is CASNPLGTSGRVEGYEQYF. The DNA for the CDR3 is TGTGCCAGCAACCCCCTAGGGACTAGCGGGAGGGTGGAGGGGTACGAGCAGTACTTC.

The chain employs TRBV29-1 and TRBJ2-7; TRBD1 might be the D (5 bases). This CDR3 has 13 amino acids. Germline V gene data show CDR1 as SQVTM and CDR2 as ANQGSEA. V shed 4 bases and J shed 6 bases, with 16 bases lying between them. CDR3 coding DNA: TGCAGCGTTGCGGGCAGGGCGAAGGGCGAGCAGTACTTC. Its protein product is CSVAGRAKGEQYF.

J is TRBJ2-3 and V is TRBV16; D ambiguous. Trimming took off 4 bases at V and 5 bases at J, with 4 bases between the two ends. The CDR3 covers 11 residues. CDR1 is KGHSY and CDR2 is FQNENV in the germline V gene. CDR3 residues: CASSLLDTQYF. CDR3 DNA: TGTGCCAGCAGCCTCCTAGATACGCAGTATTTT.

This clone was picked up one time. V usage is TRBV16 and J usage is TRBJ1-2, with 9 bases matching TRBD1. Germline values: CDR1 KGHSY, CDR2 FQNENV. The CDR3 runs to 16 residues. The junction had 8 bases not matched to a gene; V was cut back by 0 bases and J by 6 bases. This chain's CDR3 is CASSQSETGGLDGYTF. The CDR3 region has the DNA TGTGCCAGCAGCCAATCGGAAACAGGGGGCTTAGATGGCTACACCTTC.

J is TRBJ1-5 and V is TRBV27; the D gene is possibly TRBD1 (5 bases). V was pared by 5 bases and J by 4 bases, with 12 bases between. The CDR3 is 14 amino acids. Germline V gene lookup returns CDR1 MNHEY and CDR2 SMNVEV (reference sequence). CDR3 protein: CASSQGTLNQPQHF. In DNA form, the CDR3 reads TGTGCCAGCAGTCAAGGGACCCTAAATCAGCCCCAGCATTTT.

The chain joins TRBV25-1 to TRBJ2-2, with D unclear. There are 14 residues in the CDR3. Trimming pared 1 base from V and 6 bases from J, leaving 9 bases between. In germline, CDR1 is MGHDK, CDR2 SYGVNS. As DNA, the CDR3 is TGTGCCAGCAGTGAATCTCTTGTGGCCGGGGAGCTGTTTTTT. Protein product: CASSESLVAGELFF.

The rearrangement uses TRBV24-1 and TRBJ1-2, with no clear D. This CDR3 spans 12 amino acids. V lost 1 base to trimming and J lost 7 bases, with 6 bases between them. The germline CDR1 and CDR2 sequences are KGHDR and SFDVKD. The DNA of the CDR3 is TGTGCCACCAGTGATTTCAGAGGTGGCTACACCTTC. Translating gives CATSDFRGGYTF.

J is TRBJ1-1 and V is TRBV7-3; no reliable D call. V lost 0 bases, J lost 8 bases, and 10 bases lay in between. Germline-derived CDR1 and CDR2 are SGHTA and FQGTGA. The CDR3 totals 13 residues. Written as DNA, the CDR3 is TGTGCCAGCAGCTTAACACGGGCAGGAGAAGCTTTCTTT. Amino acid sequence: CASSLTRAGEAFF.

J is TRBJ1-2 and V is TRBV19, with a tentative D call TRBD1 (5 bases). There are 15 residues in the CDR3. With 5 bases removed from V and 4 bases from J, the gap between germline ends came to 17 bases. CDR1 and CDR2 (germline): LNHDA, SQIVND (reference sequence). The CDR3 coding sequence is TGTGCCAGTAGTGGCGACAATGGGGCTTTCTATGGCTACACCTTC. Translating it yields CASSGDNGAFYGYTF.

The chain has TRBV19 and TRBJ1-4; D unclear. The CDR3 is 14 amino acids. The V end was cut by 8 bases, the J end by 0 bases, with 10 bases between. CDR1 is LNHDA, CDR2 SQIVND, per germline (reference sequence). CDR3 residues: CASLDYATNEKLFF. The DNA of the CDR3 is TGTGCCAGTTTGGATTACGCAACTAATGAAAAACTGTTTTTT.

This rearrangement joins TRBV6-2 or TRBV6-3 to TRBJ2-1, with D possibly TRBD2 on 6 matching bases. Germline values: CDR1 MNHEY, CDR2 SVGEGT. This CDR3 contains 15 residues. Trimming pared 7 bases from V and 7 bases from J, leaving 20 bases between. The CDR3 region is CASTPRGVGGNEQFF. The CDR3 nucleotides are TGTGCCAGCACCCCCCGCGGGGTAGGAGGGAATGAGCAGTTCTTC.

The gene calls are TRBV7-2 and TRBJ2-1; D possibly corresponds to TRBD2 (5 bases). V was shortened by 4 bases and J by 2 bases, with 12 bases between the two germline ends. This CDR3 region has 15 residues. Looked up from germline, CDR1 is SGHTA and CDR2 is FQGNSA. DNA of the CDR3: TGTGCCAGCAGCTCCAGCGCCGGGGCCTACAATGAGCAGTTCTTC. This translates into CASSSSAGAYNEQFF.

CDR3 loop: CASSLGARQTNYGYTF. In nucleotides, the CDR3 is TGTGCCAGCAGCTTGGGGGCCAGGCAGACGAACTATGGCTACACCTTC. V gene TRBV5-5 combines with J gene TRBJ1-2; D gene uncertain. This CDR3 contains 16 residues. Germline V CDR1 and CDR2: SGHKS, YYEKEE (reference sequence). Trimming left V 0 bases short and J 2 bases short, with 14 bases between.

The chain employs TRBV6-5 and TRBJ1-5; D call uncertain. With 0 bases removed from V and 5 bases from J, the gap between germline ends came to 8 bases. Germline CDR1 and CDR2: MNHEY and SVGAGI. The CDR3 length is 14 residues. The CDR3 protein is CASSYSGTDQPQHF. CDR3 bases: TGTGCCAGCAGTTACTCGGGAACTGATCAGCCCCAGCATTTT.

The CDR3 bases are TGCGCCAGCAGCTTGGCGACAGGGGGCCAAGAGACCCAGTACTTC. Amino acids: CASSLATGGQETQYF. This chain connects TRBV5-1 to TRBJ2-5; TRBD1 aligns across 9 bases. The germline V gene encodes CDR1 SGHRS and CDR2 YFSETQ. The CDR3 totals 15 residues. V was pared by 0 bases and J by 1 base, with 1 base of the junction left unmatched.

The CDR3 sequence is CASSLVSGPNLAKNIQYF. The CDR3 coding sequence is TGTGCCAGCAGTTTAGTTAGCGGGCCTAATCTAGCCAAAAACATTCAGTACTTC. V gene TRBV28 combines with J gene TRBJ2-4; 7 bases match TRBD2. V lost 2 bases and J lost 0; bases outside the gene matches: 10. The CDR3 runs to 18 residues. The germline V gene has CDR1 MDHEN and CDR2 SYDVKM.

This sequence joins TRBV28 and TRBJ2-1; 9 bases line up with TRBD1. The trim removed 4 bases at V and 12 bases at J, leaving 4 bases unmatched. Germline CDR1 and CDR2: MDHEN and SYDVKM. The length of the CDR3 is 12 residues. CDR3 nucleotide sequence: TGTGCCAGCAGTTCTCCGGGACAGGGGCAGTTCTTC. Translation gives CASSSPGQGQFF.

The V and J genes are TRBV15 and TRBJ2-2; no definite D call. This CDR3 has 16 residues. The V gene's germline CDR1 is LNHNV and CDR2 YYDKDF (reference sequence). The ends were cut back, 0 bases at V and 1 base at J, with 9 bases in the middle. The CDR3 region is CATSRDRVENTGELFF. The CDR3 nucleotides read TGTGCCACCAGCAGAGATCGGGTGGAGAACACCGGGGAGCTGTTTTTT.

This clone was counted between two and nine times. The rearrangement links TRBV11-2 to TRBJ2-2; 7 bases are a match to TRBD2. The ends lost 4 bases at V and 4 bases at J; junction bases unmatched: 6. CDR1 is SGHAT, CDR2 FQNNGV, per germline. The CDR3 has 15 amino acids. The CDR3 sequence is CASSSGPGGTGELFF. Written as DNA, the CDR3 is TGTGCCAGCAGCTCGGGGCCGGGGGGCACCGGGGAGCTGTTTTTT.

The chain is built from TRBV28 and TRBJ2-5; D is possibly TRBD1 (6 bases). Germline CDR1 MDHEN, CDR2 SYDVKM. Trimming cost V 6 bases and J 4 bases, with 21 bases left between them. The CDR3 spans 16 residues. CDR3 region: CASSPLGATRGETQYF. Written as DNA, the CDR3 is TGTGCCAGCAGCCCTTTGGGGGCCACCCGTGGAGAGACCCAGTACTTC. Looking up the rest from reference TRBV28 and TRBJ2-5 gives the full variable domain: DVKVTQSSRYLVKRTGEKVFLECVQDMDHENMFWYRQDPGLGLRLIYFSYDVKMKEKGDIPEGYSVSREKKERFSLILESASTNQTSMYLCASSPLGATRGETQYFGPGTRLLVL.

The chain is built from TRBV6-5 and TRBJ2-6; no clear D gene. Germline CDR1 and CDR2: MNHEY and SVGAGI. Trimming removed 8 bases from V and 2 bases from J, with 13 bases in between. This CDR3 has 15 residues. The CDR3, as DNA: TGTGCCAGCGATAGGGCCCAGACTGGGGCCAACGTCCTGACTTTC. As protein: CASDRAQTGANVLTF.

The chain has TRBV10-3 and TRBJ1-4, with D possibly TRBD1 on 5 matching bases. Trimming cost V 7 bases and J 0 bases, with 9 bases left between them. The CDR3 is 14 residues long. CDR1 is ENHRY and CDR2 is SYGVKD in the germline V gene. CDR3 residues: CAIKGDATNEKLFF. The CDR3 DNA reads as TGTGCCATCAAAGGGGATGCAACTAATGAAAAACTGTTTTTT.